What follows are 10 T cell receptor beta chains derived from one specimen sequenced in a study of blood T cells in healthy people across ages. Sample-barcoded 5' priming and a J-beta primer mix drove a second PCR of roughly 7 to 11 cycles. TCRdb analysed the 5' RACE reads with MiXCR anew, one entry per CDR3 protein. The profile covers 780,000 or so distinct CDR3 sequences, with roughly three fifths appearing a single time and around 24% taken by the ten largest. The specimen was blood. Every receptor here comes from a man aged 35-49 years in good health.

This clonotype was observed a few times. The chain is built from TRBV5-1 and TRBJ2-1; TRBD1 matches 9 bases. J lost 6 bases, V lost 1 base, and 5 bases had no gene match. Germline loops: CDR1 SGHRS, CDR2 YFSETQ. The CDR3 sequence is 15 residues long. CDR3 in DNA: TGCGCCAGCAGCTTGATGGGACAGGGTACCAATGAGCAGTTCTTC. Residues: CASSLMGQGTNEQFF. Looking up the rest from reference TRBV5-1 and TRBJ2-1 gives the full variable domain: KAGVTQTPRYLIKTRGQQVTLSCSPISGHRSVSWYQQTPGQGLQFLFEYFSETQRNKGNFPGRFSGRQFSNSRSEMNVSTLELGDSALYLCASSLMGQGTNEQFFGPGTRLTVL.

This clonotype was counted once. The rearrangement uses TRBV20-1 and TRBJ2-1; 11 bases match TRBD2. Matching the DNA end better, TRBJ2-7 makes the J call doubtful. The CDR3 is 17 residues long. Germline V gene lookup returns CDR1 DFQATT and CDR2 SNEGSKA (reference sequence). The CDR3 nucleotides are TGCAGTGTTCGACTAGCGGGAAGGGGGAGCTCCTACAATGAGCAGTACTTC. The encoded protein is CSVRLAGRGSSYNEQYF.

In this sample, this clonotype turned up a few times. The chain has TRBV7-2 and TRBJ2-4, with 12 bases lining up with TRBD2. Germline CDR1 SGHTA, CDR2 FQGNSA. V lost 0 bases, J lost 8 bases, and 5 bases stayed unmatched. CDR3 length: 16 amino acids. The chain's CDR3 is CASSLAPSGGADIQYF. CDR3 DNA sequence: TGTGCCAGCAGCTTAGCTCCTAGCGGGGGGGCTGACATTCAGTACTTC.

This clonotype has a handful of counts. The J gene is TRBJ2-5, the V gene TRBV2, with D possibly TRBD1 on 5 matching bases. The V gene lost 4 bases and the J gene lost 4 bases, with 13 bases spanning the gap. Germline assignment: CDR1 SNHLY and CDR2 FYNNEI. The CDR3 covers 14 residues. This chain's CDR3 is CASSGVQGVETQYF. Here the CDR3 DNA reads TGTGCCAGCAGTGGGGTCCAAGGGGTAGAGACCCAGTACTTC. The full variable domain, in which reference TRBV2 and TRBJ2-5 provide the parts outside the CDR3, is EPEVTQTPSHQVTQMGQEVILRCVPISNHLYFYWYRQILGQKVEFLVSFYNNEISEKSEIFDDQFSVERPDGSNFTLKIRSTKLEDSAMYFCASSGVQGVETQYFGPGTRLLVL.

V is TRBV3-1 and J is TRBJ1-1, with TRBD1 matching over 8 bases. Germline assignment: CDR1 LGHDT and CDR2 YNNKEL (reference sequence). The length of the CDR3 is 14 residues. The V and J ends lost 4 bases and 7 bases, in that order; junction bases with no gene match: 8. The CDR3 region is CASSRRQGKGEAFF. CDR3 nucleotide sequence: TGTGCCAGCAGCCGCCGACAGGGGAAGGGTGAAGCTTTCTTT.

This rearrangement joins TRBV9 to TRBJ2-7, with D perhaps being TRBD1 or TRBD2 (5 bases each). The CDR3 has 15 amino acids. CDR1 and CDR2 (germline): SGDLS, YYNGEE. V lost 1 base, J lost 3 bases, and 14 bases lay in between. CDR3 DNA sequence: TGTGCCAGCAGCGTAACGTCGGGGACCTACTACGAGCAGTACTTC. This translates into CASSVTSGTYYEQYF.

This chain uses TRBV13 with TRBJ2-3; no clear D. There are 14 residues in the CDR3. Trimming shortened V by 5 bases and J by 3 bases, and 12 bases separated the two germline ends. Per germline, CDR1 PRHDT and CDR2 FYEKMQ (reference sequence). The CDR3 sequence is CASSPRTETDTQYF. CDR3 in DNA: TGTGCCAGCAGCCCCCGGACGGAGACAGATACGCAGTATTTT.

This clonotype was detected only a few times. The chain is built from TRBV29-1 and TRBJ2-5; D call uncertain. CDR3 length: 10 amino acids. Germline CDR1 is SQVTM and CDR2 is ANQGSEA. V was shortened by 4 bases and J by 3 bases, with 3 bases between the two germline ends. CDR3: CSVAKETQYF. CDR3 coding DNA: TGCAGCGTTGCAAAAGAGACCCAGTACTTC.

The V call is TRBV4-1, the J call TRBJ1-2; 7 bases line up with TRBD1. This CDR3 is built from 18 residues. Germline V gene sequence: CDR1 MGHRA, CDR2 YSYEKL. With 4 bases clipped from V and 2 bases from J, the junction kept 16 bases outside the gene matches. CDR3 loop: CASSLLPQETGFNYGYTF. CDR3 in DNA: TGCGCCAGCAGCCTCCTCCCACAAGAGACAGGGTTCAACTATGGCTACACCTTC.

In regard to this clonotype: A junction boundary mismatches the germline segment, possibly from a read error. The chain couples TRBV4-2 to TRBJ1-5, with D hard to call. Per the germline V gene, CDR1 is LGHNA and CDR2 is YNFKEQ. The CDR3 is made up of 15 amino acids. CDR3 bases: TGTGCCAGCAGCCAAGTTGAGAGGGAGTCGGAGCCCCAGAATTTT. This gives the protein CASSQVERESEPQNF.